This TCR beta chain was profiled in a study of beta chain features in type 1 diabetes (dated by TCRdb to between 2018 and 2020). At the level of the whole study: Mean age, gender distribution, total cell number and subset yield did not differ between patients and healthy donors. The study compared TCRB repertoires of sorted circulating CD4+ T cell subsets between recently diagnosed type 1 diabetes patients and matched healthy donors. A total of 85 million to 140 million sorted cells were examined across all samples, and a strong correlation was observed between cell number per subset and RNA yield. Whereas all 30 or so donors provided naive and central memory subsets, regulatory and stem cell-like memory subsets were isolated from just 8 patients and roughly 8 healthy donors. Overall study results and their limits: Sequencing cDNA rather than genomic DNA could over-represent highly expressing activated cells, although activation and CD3 levels did not differ between groups. A moderate but significant shortening of TCRB CDR3 length was observed in type 1 diabetes patients in all four CD4+ subsets. Because the HLA sub-analyses included only small numbers of individuals, any influence of HLA type on TCRB rearrangement was left unresolved. Shorter templates might have been favored by PCR, but patient and control samples were amplified and corrected together, so both groups would have been affected equally by any skew. The naive, central memory and regulatory TCRB repertoires appeared to resemble one another more closely among patients than among healthy donors. At VDJ recombination sites, patients with type 1 diabetes made fewer insertions and deleted more nucleotides, a pattern implying thymic rearrangement abnormalities.

Regarding this clone: What antigen it recognizes has not been identified. No per-base quality is available; no much larger clone lies one base away.

Each donor gave one peripheral blood draw, averaging around 0.11 L, which was collected into heparinised tubes. A BD FACSAria II and a panel including CD45RO, CCR7, CD25, CD127, CD95 and CD27 were used to sort naive, central memory, regulatory and stem cell-like memory CD4+ T cells. All sorted populations exceeded 95% purity. PBMCs were separated immediately by Lymphoprep density gradient centrifugation and were stained directly, without being cultured. So that batch effects would be minimized, each experiment stained and sorted samples in pairs, pairing one healthy donor with one patient. The entire amount of isolated RNA was reverse transcribed using the High Capacity cDNA Reverse Transcription Kit, so the sequenced TCRB transcripts were expressed ones. Naive, central memory and regulatory T cell samples underwent deep immunoSEQ sequencing, averaging about 3.57 million total reads per sample. After sorted cells were lysed in RLT buffer, RNA was extracted with DNase-treated RNeasy Micro or Mini kits, with the choice depending on cell number. To prevent cross-contamination, every cell subset was processed on its own, while patient and healthy donor samples were processed together. The immunoSEQ multiplex PCR was used to amplify TCRB sequences from cDNA, yielding 87-bp fragments that span the CDR3 region. Sequencing of the amplicons was performed on the Illumina HiSeq platform. On the authors' methods: Synthetic template baselines were used to correct PCR bias computationally, reads within Hamming distance 2 were collapsed together, and singletons that could not be merged were discarded. Reads were aligned against IMGT so that V, D and J genes, CDR3 length and insertions or deletions at six rearrangement sites could be assigned. Within each subset, clonotype counts were normalized to sorted cell number, and only after that were true diversity and Gini coefficients computed with the tcR R package. The overlap coefficient, calculated on TCRB nucleotide sequences, was used to measure repertoire sharing. TCRdb provides this immuneACCESS table in a form limited to in-frame rearrangements. Some clones are lacking; in checked studies, under half of them reflect an unresolved V gene, and why the rest are absent is not known. From that table come the V and J calls and clone size; the DNA was used to work out D and trimming. Recorded for this sample are 150,000 to 200,000 clones; 6.5% to 10% of them occurred a single time. Of the sample, approximately 0.56% is held by the ten largest clones.

Its CDR3 holds 14 amino acids, cysteine through phenylalanine. The CDR3 DNA has 42 bases and is translated from base 1. Trimming removed 6 bases from V and 3 bases from J; the gene matches leave 8 bases unexplained. Taken from the germline V gene (reference sequence), the CDR1 and CDR2 loops are LNHDA and SQIVND. The TCR originated in a woman aged 18-29 years with type 1 diabetes. This receptor chain uses TRBV19 and TRBJ2-7; 7 bases in the middle match TRBD1. The sequenced sample consisted of central memory CD4+ T cells from blood. The DNA sequence is given as TGTGCCAGTAGCCATTCGGGACAGCTCTACGAGCAGTACTTC. Protein translation: CASSHSGQLYEQYF.